A selection of T cell receptor beta chains follows, all from one sample in a study of CXCR3-negative and CXCR3-positive naive CD8 T cells. TCRdb reprocessed the 5' RACE reads; each CDR3 protein has one entry and no DNA is given. This repertoire includes about 30,000 distinct CDR3 sequences. Source material: memory CD8+ T cells from blood. The receptors shown here come from a human donor in good health. Some clones in this sample may be carry-over from other donors' samples. The CDR3 runs from the conserved cysteine through the conserved F or W. The order of the fields is clone size, V gene, J gene, CDR3 protein. Some rows mark clone size as missing; the rest say once, few, many or name a class of expanded clone.

clone_size: NA
v_call: TRBV5-1
j_call: TRBJ2-1
cdr3_aa: CASSSQDSRIENEQFF

clone_size: NA
v_call: TRBV20-1
j_call: TRBJ1-1
cdr3_aa: CSASRGMNTEAFF

clone_size: NA
v_call: TRBV7-9
j_call: TRBJ2-3
cdr3_aa: CASSTRTSGSTDTQYF

clone_size: NA
v_call: TRBV28
j_call: TRBJ1-5
cdr3_aa: CASSPDRDKHF

clone_size: NA
v_call: TRBV10-3
j_call: TRBJ2-7
cdr3_aa: CAIGEGYYEQYF

clone_size: NA
v_call: TRBV4-3
j_call: TRBJ2-7
cdr3_aa: CASSQASSESSYEQYF

clone_size: medium-sized
v_call: TRBV6-2/TRBV6-3
j_call: TRBJ2-7
cdr3_aa: CASSPTGGTYEQYF

clone_size: NA
v_call: TRBV29-1
j_call: TRBJ1-5
cdr3_aa: CSVFFSGPGNQPQHF

clone_size: NA
v_call: TRBV7-2
j_call: TRBJ2-1
cdr3_aa: CASSLARGASGPLYNEQFF

clone_size: NA
v_call: TRBV9
j_call: TRBJ2-1
cdr3_aa: CASSSRRGVYNEQFF

clone_size: NA
v_call: TRBV7-9
j_call: TRBJ2-1
cdr3_aa: CASSSSGTGDYTAGEQLF

clone_size: NA
v_call: TRBV20-1
j_call: TRBJ2-7
cdr3_aa: CSARGHESSYEQYF

clone_size: NA
v_call: TRBV29-1
j_call: TRBJ2-5
cdr3_aa: CSVEFWARGMEETQYF

clone_size: NA
v_call: TRBV3-1
j_call: TRBJ2-1
cdr3_aa: CASVGPGDDEQFF

clone_size: NA
v_call: TRBV7-2
j_call: TRBJ2-1
cdr3_aa: CASSPGWVEQFF

clone_size: NA
v_call: TRBV25-1
j_call: TRBJ2-7
cdr3_aa: CASSTSYQGLLYEQYF

clone_size: NA
v_call: TRBV9
j_call: TRBJ2-1
cdr3_aa: CASSSGGASPYNEQFF

clone_size: NA
v_call: TRBV7-9
j_call: TRBJ1-1
cdr3_aa: CASTFVGAGEAFF

clone_size: NA
v_call: TRBV12-3/TRBV12-4
j_call: TRBJ2-1
cdr3_aa: CASSLLAGSYNEQFF

clone_size: NA
v_call: TRBV28
j_call: TRBJ2-1
cdr3_aa: CASSFREGLSSYNEQFF

clone_size: NA
v_call: TRBV3-1
j_call: TRBJ2-7
cdr3_aa: CASSHLPGQGAREQYF

clone_size: NA
v_call: TRBV29-1
j_call: TRBJ2-7
cdr3_aa: CSVEKISGEQYF

clone_size: NA
v_call: TRBV29-1
j_call: TRBJ2-7
cdr3_aa: CSVDGTAGSYEQYF

clone_size: medium-sized
v_call: TRBV27
j_call: TRBJ1-1
cdr3_aa: CASGDRGNTEAFF

clone_size: NA
v_call: TRBV11-2
j_call: TRBJ2-2
cdr3_aa: CASSTRQNPNTGELFF

clone_size: NA
v_call: TRBV7-9
j_call: TRBJ2-7
cdr3_aa: CASSSSGEQYF

clone_size: NA
v_call: TRBV7-2
j_call: TRBJ1-1
cdr3_aa: CASSPTGLGEAFF

clone_size: NA
v_call: TRBV5-1
j_call: TRBJ2-1
cdr3_aa: CASSWDRTYNEQFF

clone_size: NA
v_call: TRBV20-1
j_call: TRBJ2-1
cdr3_aa: CSASWGTGYNEQFF

clone_size: NA
v_call: TRBV7-9
j_call: TRBJ2-7
cdr3_aa: CASSLGQYEQYF

clone_size: medium-sized
v_call: TRBV29-1
j_call: TRBJ2-5
cdr3_aa: CSVDRLLGGQETQYF

clone_size: NA
v_call: TRBV23-1
j_call: TRBJ2-5
cdr3_aa: CASSQLSGTQETQYF

clone_size: NA
v_call: TRBV20-1
j_call: TRBJ1-2
cdr3_aa: CSARQGATYGYTF

clone_size: NA
v_call: TRBV12-3/TRBV12-4
j_call: TRBJ1-5
cdr3_aa: CASMEGRTLDQPQHF

clone_size: NA
v_call: TRBV20-1
j_call: TRBJ2-1
cdr3_aa: CSASTKRWSSYNEQFF

clone_size: NA
v_call: TRBV5-5
j_call: TRBJ1-2
cdr3_aa: CASSLREGAGYGYTF

clone_size: NA
v_call: TRBV6-4
j_call: TRBJ2-2
cdr3_aa: CASSVAGTGELFF

clone_size: NA
v_call: TRBV25-1
j_call: TRBJ1-2
cdr3_aa: CASSEVAEGTASNGYTF

clone_size: NA
v_call: TRBV29-1
j_call: TRBJ2-2
cdr3_aa: CSVVWQGRANGELFF

clone_size: NA
v_call: TRBV28
j_call: TRBJ1-4
cdr3_aa: CASRPQGVGKLFF

clone_size: NA
v_call: TRBV6-4
j_call: TRBJ2-5
cdr3_aa: CASSAGGGSQETQYF

clone_size: NA
v_call: TRBV6-2/TRBV6-3
j_call: TRBJ2-5
cdr3_aa: CASSYIGREETHYF

clone_size: NA
v_call: TRBV7-4
j_call: TRBJ2-7
cdr3_aa: CASSFGTGSYEQYF

clone_size: NA
v_call: TRBV5-5
j_call: TRBJ2-2
cdr3_aa: CASSWGGGTGELFF

clone_size: NA
v_call: TRBV7-8
j_call: TRBJ1-4
cdr3_aa: CASSSDRVSNEKLFF

clone_size: NA
v_call: TRBV12-3/TRBV12-4
j_call: TRBJ2-5
cdr3_aa: CASSSSGGPWQETQYF

clone_size: NA
v_call: TRBV12-3/TRBV12-4
j_call: TRBJ1-2
cdr3_aa: CASSLQVFYGYTF

clone_size: NA
v_call: TRBV28
j_call: TRBJ1-2
cdr3_aa: CASSLPGDRFPGYTF